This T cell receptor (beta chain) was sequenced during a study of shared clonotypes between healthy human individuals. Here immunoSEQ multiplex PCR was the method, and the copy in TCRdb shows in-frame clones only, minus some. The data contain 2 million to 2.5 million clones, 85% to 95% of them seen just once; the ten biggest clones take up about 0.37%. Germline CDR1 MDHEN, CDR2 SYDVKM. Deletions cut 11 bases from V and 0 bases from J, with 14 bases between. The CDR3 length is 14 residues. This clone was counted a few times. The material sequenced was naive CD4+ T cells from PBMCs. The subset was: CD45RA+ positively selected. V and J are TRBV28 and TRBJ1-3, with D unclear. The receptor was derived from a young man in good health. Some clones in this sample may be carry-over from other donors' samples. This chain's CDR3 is CASRADRSGNTIYF. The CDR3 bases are TGTGCCTCTCGTGCGGATCGCTCTGGAAACACCATATATTTT.